The 3 T cell receptor beta chains below come from one sample, sequenced in a study of glioma-infiltrating T cells. The iRepertoire nested amplicon-rescue multiplex PCR amplified TCR alpha and beta CDR3s from RNA. Each CDR3 protein is one row after TCRdb ran MiXCR on the multiplex PCR reads. This table has tens of thousands of distinct CDR3 sequences, about 25% appearing once. Sample: glioma tissue, nonneoplastic brain tissue, or PBMCs (not recorded which). These receptors were obtained from a human donor with low-grade glioma or glioblastoma, undergoing nonglioma brain surgery, or in good health (not recorded which).

The chain uses TRBV27 and TRBJ1-1, with 10 bases that match TRBD1. In germline, CDR1 is MNHEY, CDR2 SMNVEV (reference sequence). Unmatched junction bases numbered 7, after V lost 5 bases and J lost 1 base. This CDR3 contains 16 residues. The chain's CDR3 is CASSPRTGGKNTEAFF. The CDR3 DNA sequence: TGTGCCAGCAGTCCCAGGACAGGGGGTAAGAACACTGAAGCTTTCTTT.

This clonotype was counted only a few times. This chain uses TRBV18 with TRBJ2-5; 11 bases map to TRBD2. CDR1 and CDR2 (germline): KGHSH, LQKENI. Trimming took 2 bases from V and 5 from J; bases not matched to a gene: 7. There are 16 residues in the CDR3. CDR3 loop: CASSPLAGGAHETQYF. DNA for the CDR3: TGTGCCAGCTCACCATTAGCGGGAGGGGCCCACGAGACCCAGTACTTC.

The sample holds many counts of this clonotype. The chain carries TRBV3-1 and TRBJ2-3, with 8 bases lining up with TRBD2. This CDR3 spans 17 amino acids. Germline loops: CDR1 LGHDT, CDR2 YNNKEL (reference sequence). Trimming took 1 base from V and 3 from J; bases not matched to a gene: 9. CDR3 DNA sequence: TGTGCCAGCAGCCAAGCCCGAGCGGGAGCAACAACAGATACGCAGTATTTT. This codes for CASSQARAGATTDTQYF.